The sequence of this T cell receptor beta chain was determined in a study of blood T cell repertoires in COVID-19. Turning to the study itself: Nucleic acid was either cDNA or gDNA, and it came from T cells, B-cell-depleted T cells, or PBMCs.

Participants came from some 23 US areas, aged roughly 18 to 100 years. Original processing notes: Reference gene primer amplification in the assay estimated nucleated cell counts. TCRdb's table, derived via immunoSEQ multiplex PCR, lists solely in-frame clones and lacks some. That table supplies the V and J calls and clone size; D and trimming were determined from the DNA. This table holds about 440,000 clones, roughly 88% found once. This sequence originates from a man between 18 and 35 years old who had recovered from COVID-19. The sequenced sample consisted of PBMCs or T cells enriched from blood (not recorded which).

CDR3 bases: TGTGCCAGCAGTTTAGTGGGAGCCCCAGAGACCCAGTACTTC. Translation: CASSLVGAPETQYF. This chain uses TRBV28 with TRBJ2-5; tentatively, D is TRBD2 (5 bases). Germline V lookup: CDR1 MDHEN, CDR2 SYDVKM. This CDR3 is built from 14 residues. Trimming shortened V by 2 bases and J by 4 bases, and 11 bases separated the two germline ends.